These T cell receptor beta chains were read from a single sample in a study of post-analysis software for immune sequencing data. TCRdb passed the PCR reads through MiXCR, listing each CDR3 protein once. Of around 770,000 distinct CDR3 sequences listed, around 46% were seen once; the top ten hold roughly 5.2%. The sequenced sample consisted of blood. The receptors here all came from a girl aged 5 to 17 with multiple sclerosis. The CDR3 runs from the conserved cysteine through the conserved F or W. A D gene is named only where the DNA matches it firmly. Rows may omit the clone size; those that give it use once, few, many or a size class.

D,V,length,size,J,DNA,CDR3
.,TRBV5-1,15,.,TRBJ1-4,TGCGCCAGCAGCCATCAGTCCGGGACGGATGAAAAACTGTTTTTT,CASSHQSGTDEKLFF
.,TRBV7-3,14,.,TRBJ1-2,TGTGCCAGCAGCTTAACATCTGGGGCCTATGGCTACACCTTC,CASSLTSGAYGYTF
.,TRBV7-9,14,.,TRBJ2-7,TGTGCCAGCAGTCCCCGGGTCCCATCCTACGAGCAGTACTTC,CASSPRVPSYEQYF
TRBD1,TRBV20-1,16,few,TRBJ1-2,TGCAGTGCTAGTCCGGGACAGGGGGCAAGAGGCTATGGCTACACCTTC,CSASPGQGARGYGYTF
TRBD2,TRBV29-1,13,few,TRBJ2-3,TGCAGCGTTGGTAGCGGGAACACAGATACGCAGTATTTT,CSVGSGNTDTQYF
.,TRBV20-1,13,.,TRBJ2-5,TGCAGTGCCTGGACAAGGGGAATCGAGACCCAGTACTTC,CSAWTRGIETQYF
TRBD2,TRBV27,15,.,TRBJ2-7,TGTGCCAGCAGCGTCATCGGGACTAGCGCTTACGAGCAGTACTTC,CASSVIGTSAYEQYF
.,TRBV7-9,13,.,TRBJ2-7,TGTGCCACGAATTCCGGGCGCACCTACGAGCAGTACTTC,CATNSGRTYEQYF
TRBD1,TRBV6-5,12,.,TRBJ1-2,TGTGCCAGTAAGGGACAGACCTATGGCTACACCTTC,CASKGQTYGYTF
TRBD2,TRBV5-1,16,few,TRBJ2-5,TGCGCCAGCAGCCCGGGGGGGACGTCCCCCCGGAAGACCCAGTACTTC,CASSPGGTSPRKTQYF
.,TRBV9,13,many,TRBJ2-3,TGTGCCAGCAGCGTTGGCCGCACAGATACGCAGTATTTT,CASSVGRTDTQYF
.,TRBV12-3/TRBV12-4,15,few,TRBJ2-1,TGTGCCAGCAGCACAAGACGGCTACCATACAATGAGCAGTTCTTC,CASSTRRLPYNEQFF
.,TRBV3-1,14,few,TRBJ2-4,TGTGCCAGCAGCCAAGAGAAGTGGGAAAACATTCAGTACTTC,CASSQEKWENIQYF
TRBD2,TRBV6-6,15,.,TRBJ2-7,TGTGCCAGCAGGATCACTAGCGGGAGTTCCTACGAGCAGTACTTC,CASRITSGSSYEQYF
.,TRBV12-3/TRBV12-4,15,.,TRBJ1-4,TGTGCCAGCAGGCCCCCCGGGACGGATAATGAAAAACTGTTTTTT,CASRPPGTDNEKLFF
.,TRBV20-1,15,.,TRBJ2-3,TGCAGTGCTAGTGGCTTGCGTCCTCTTGCAGATACGCAGTATTTT,CSASGLRPLADTQYF
.,TRBV4-2,12,.,TRBJ2-5,TGTGCCAGCAGCCAAGATATGGGGGAGCAGTACTTC,CASSQDMGEQYF
.,TRBV4-3,15,few,TRBJ2-3,TGCGCCAGCAGCCAAGACAGGCTGCCCACAGATACGCAGTATTTT,CASSQDRLPTDTQYF
TRBD1,TRBV7-3,15,.,TRBJ2-1,TGTGCCAGCAGCTTAGGTGGGACAGGGGTTGAGGTGCAGTTCTTC,CASSLGGTGVEVQFF
TRBD2,TRBV20-1,13,many,TRBJ2-7,TGCAGTGCTAGAGGCGGGACTAGCTACGAGCAGTACTTC,CSARGGTSYEQYF
.,TRBV3-1,15,.,TRBJ2-1,TGTGCCAGCAGCCAAGATCGACTAGCCTACAATGAGCAGTTCTTC,CASSQDRLAYNEQFF
TRBD1,TRBV29-1,14,.,TRBJ2-7,TGCAGCGTTGAAGAACAGGGGCGTACCTACGAGCAGTACTTC,CSVEEQGRTYEQYF
TRBD1,TRBV5-1,19,few,TRBJ1-2,TGCGCCAGCAGCCTGCTCAAATTGTCGGACAGGCGTCCTTCGACGGGCTACACCTTC,CASSLLKLSDRRPSTGYTF
TRBD2,TRBV6-6,16,.,TRBJ2-3,TGTGCCAGCAGTTACCGGCCCAGCGGGAGTACAGATACGCAGTATTTT,CASSYRPSGSTDTQYF
.,TRBV3-1,13,.,TRBJ1-1,TGTGCCAGCAGCGAGCCGCTTACCACTGAAGCTTTCTTT,CASSEPLTTEAFF
.,TRBV15,16,.,TRBJ1-5,TGTGCCACCAGCAGAGACCCCATGGTCTCCAGGCAGCCCCAGCATTTT,CATSRDPMVSRQPQHF
.,TRBV29-1,10,few,TRBJ1-2,TGCAGCGTTTTAATGAATGGCTACACCTTC,CSVLMNGYTF
.,TRBV6-5,14,few,TRBJ2-7,TGTGCCAGCAGCCGGACTGATATCGGGCACGAGCAGTACTTC,CASSRTDIGHEQYF
.,TRBV27,15,once,TRBJ2-5,TGTGCCAGCAGTTCCTTGACAGAGTACCAAGAGACCCAGTACTTC,CASSSLTEYQETQYF
.,TRBV2,17,.,TRBJ2-1,TGTGCCGGCCTAGACGGGAACGGCGTGCTCTCCTACAATGAGCAGTTCTTC,CAGLDGNGVLSYNEQFF
.,TRBV5-1,13,few,TRBJ2-7,TGCGCCAGCAGCGTGACTAGTGGGTACGAGCAGTACTTC,CASSVTSGYEQYF
.,TRBV7-9,11,few,TRBJ2-3,TGTGCCAGCAGCTCGGACATTCCGCAGTATTTT,CASSSDIPQYF
TRBD2,TRBV20-1,13,.,TRBJ2-7,TGCAGTGCTAGGGCCGTAGCGGGGGGCGAGCAGTACTTC,CSARAVAGGEQYF
TRBD2,TRBV28,15,.,TRBJ2-7,TGTGCCAGCAGTTCTAGCGGGAGGCGCTCCTACGAGCAGTACTTC,CASSSSGRRSYEQYF
.,TRBV7-2,16,.,TRBJ2-3,TGTGCCAGCAGCCCCAGGGGGGGGAGTTTTCCAGTTACGCAGTATTTT,CASSPRGGSFPVTQYF
.,TRBV4-3,14,.,TRBJ2-1,TGCGCCAGCAGCCAAGGGGTAGGGGGCAATGAGCAGTTCTTC,CASSQGVGGNEQFF
TRBD2,TRBV20-1,16,.,TRBJ2-7,TGCAGTGCTAGAGCCCTCCTGGCTAGCGGGAACGCCGAGCAGTACTTC,CSARALLASGNAEQYF
.,TRBV11-2,14,.,TRBJ2-4,TGTGCCGGCAGCCTCATCTCCTCCAAAAACATTCAGTACTTC,CAGSLISSKNIQYF
.,TRBV12-3/TRBV12-4,13,few,TRBJ1-1,TGTGCCAGCAGGACAGGCCCGAACACTGAAGCTTTCTTT,CASRTGPNTEAFF
TRBD1,TRBV12-3/TRBV12-4,15,.,TRBJ1-1,TGTGCCAGCAGACCCGGAACAGGGGCCTCAGCTGAAGCTTTCTTT,CASRPGTGASAEAFF
TRBD2,TRBV7-2,15,.,TRBJ2-5,TGTGCCAGCAGCTTAGAGTCTAGCGGGACGGAGACCCAGTACTTC,CASSLESSGTETQYF
.,TRBV10-3,14,few,TRBJ1-2,TGTGCCATCAGTGAGTCTAGAGGGTACTATGGCTACACCTTC,CAISESRGYYGYTF
.,TRBV20-1,14,.,TRBJ1-5,TGCAGTGCTAGTCAGGGGTCAGGTAGTCAGCCCCAGCATTTT,CSASQGSGSQPQHF
TRBD2,TRBV7-3,15,.,TRBJ2-1,TGTGCCAGCAGCTTAACGCGGACTAGCGGGAATGAGCAGTTCTTC,CASSLTRTSGNEQFF
.,TRBV30,12,.,TRBJ2-7,TGTGCCTGGAGCCAAAGCTCCTACGAGCAGTACTTC,CAWSQSSYEQYF
.,TRBV24-1,13,.,TRBJ1-2,TGTGCCACCAGTGACGGCCACGTACTTGGCTACACCTTC,CATSDGHVLGYTF
.,TRBV29-1,13,few,TRBJ2-1,TGCAGCGTTGAAGAAACCAAGATCAATGAGCAGTTCTTC,CSVEETKINEQFF
TRBD2,TRBV3-1,15,.,TRBJ2-1,TGTGCCAGCAGCCGCCAAGCGGGAAGGCACAATGAGCAGTTCTTC,CASSRQAGRHNEQFF
TRBD2,TRBV2,15,.,TRBJ2-5,TGTGCCAGCAGTGAAGAAGCGGGGAGAGGAGAGACCCAGTACTTC,CASSEEAGRGETQYF
.,TRBV29-1,13,few,TRBJ1-5,TGCAGCGTTACACACGGGGGCAATCAGCCCCAGCATTTT,CSVTHGGNQPQHF
.,TRBV7-9,13,many,TRBJ1-2,TGTGCCAGCAGCTTAGCGCGGGACTATGGCTACACCTTC,CASSLARDYGYTF
.,TRBV15,17,.,TRBJ2-5,TGTGCCACCAGCAGAGTCCGAGGCAACCTGGGTCACAATGAGCAGTACTTC,CATSRVRGNLGHNEQYF
.,TRBV28,15,.,TRBJ2-1,TGTGCCAGCAGTTTATGGGGGGGATACTACAATGAGCAGTTCTTC,CASSLWGGYYNEQFF
.,TRBV27,13,few,TRBJ2-7,TGTGCCAGTAAGGGACTCCTGCCGGGCGAGCAGTACTTC,CASKGLLPGEQYF